The 31 T cell receptor beta chains listed next were all sequenced from one sample in a study of T-cell memory formation after mild COVID-19. MiXCR, applied by TCRdb to the 5' RACE reads, yields one record per CDR3 protein. This sample has about 560,000 distinct CDR3 sequences; around 16% occur once, and the top ten carry 8.1%. Material: PBMCs or a T cell subset sorted from them (not recorded which). The source is an adult woman who had mild COVID-19 (a few samples of this study predate the infection). Cell type and time point are not known.

The rearrangement links TRBV20-1 to TRBJ2-1, with TRBD1 matching over 8 bases. V was pared by 3 bases and J by 2 bases, with 3 bases of the junction left unmatched. Germline V gene lookup returns CDR1 DFQATT and CDR2 SNEGSKA (reference sequence). This CDR3 spans 14 amino acids. The CDR3, as DNA: TGCAGTGCTAGTGGGACAGGCCCCTACAATGAGCAGTTCTTC. Residues: CSASGTGPYNEQFF.

The chain carries TRBV19 and TRBJ2-4; D unresolved. Germline V lookup: CDR1 LNHDA, CDR2 SQIVND (reference sequence). Trimming cost V 7 bases and J 7 bases, with 2 bases left between them. The CDR3 is 9 amino acids. The CDR3, as DNA: TGTGCCAGTACGAACATTCAGTACTTC. Its translation is CASTNIQYF.

The rearrangement joins TRBV4-3 to TRBJ2-1, with D maybe TRBD1 (5 bases). The CDR3 has 15 residues. Germline V gives CDR1 LGHNA, CDR2 YSLEER. Trimming removed 3 bases from V and 2 bases from J, with 11 bases in between. The CDR3: CASSQRQTPYNEQFF. The CDR3 DNA is TGCGCCAGCAGCCAGCGACAGACTCCCTACAATGAGCAGTTCTTC.

This clonotype was seen more than once but under ten times. The V and J genes are TRBV2 and TRBJ2-7; weak D call: TRBD1 (7 bases). CDR1 and CDR2 (germline): SNHLY, FYNNEI. The V end was cut by 6 bases, the J end by 2 bases, with 17 bases between. The CDR3 contains 15 residues. The CDR3 DNA reads as TGTGCCAGCAGCTCTGGGGGGACAGAAACCTACGAGCAGTACTTC. This sequence encodes CASSSGGTETYEQYF.

The rearrangement uses TRBV20-1 and TRBJ2-1; D may be TRBD2 (6 bases). Trimming took 1 base from V and 3 from J, leaving 13 bases between them. The CDR3 sequence is 15 residues long. The V gene's germline CDR1 is DFQATT and CDR2 SNEGSKA (reference sequence). CDR3 region: CSARAPGVFYNEQFF. CDR3 nucleotide sequence: TGCAGTGCTAGAGCCCCGGGAGTTTTCTACAATGAGCAGTTCTTC.

This clonotype has just a few counts. The rearrangement joins TRBV15 to TRBJ1-1, with D hard to call. Trimming shortened V by 1 base and J by 5 bases, and 11 bases separated the two germline ends. Looked up from germline, CDR1 is LNHNV and CDR2 is YYDKDF (reference sequence). There are 14 residues in the CDR3. CDR3 DNA: TGTGCCACCAGCAGAGGGGTGGGCCAGACTGAAGCTTTCTTT. Translating gives CATSRGVGQTEAFF.

The chain joins TRBV20-1 to TRBJ2-1, with D possibly being TRBD1 (5 bases). Germline lookup yields CDR1 DFQATT and CDR2 SNEGSKA (reference sequence). The CDR3 runs to 14 residues. V lost 3 bases and J lost 5, with 14 bases in between. Here the CDR3 DNA reads TGCAGTGCTAGTAATCCTGGACAAAACAATGAGCAGTTCTTC. This sequence encodes CSASNPGQNNEQFF.

This clonotype was counted only a few times. At one of its ends the junction is not consistent with the germline gene, which may arise from a read error. The chain uses TRBV5-1 and TRBJ1-1; 7 positions agree with TRBD1. Germline-derived CDR1 and CDR2 are SGHRS and YFSETQ. There are 17 residues in the CDR3. In DNA, the CDR3 is TGCGCCAGCAGCTTGGATGAGGGGGCGCGCCGGGGCACTGAAGTTTTCTTT. As protein: CASSLDEGARRGTEVFF. The variable domain in full, completed from reference TRBV5-1 and TRBJ1-1, reads KAGVTQTPRYLIKTRGQQVTLSCSPISGHRSVSWYQQTPGQGLQFLFEYFSETQRNKGNFPGRFSGRQFSNSRSEMNVSTLELGDSALYLCASSLDEGARRGTEVFFGQGTRLTVV.

The rearrangement joins TRBV15 to TRBJ2-3, with TRBD1 matching over 8 bases. V trimming: 3 bases; J trimming: 4 bases; junction bases outside the gene matches: 6. The length of the CDR3 is 15 residues. Germline V gives CDR1 LNHNV, CDR2 YYDKDF (reference sequence). The CDR3 nucleotides are TGTGCCACCAGCAGCGACAGGGGCCCCCCAGATACGCAGTATTTT. This translates into CATSSDRGPPDTQYF.

V usage is TRBV13 and J usage is TRBJ2-7; D might be TRBD2 (6 bases). Per germline, CDR1 PRHDT and CDR2 FYEKMQ (reference sequence). The ends were cut back, 2 bases at V and 0 bases at J, with 8 bases in the middle. This CDR3 contains 14 residues. CDR3 protein: CASSLRGTSYEQYF. The CDR3 nucleotides read TGTGCCAGCAGCTTACGCGGGACCTCCTACGAGCAGTACTTC.

This clonotype occurred many times. The genes are TRBV5-1 and TRBJ2-7; either TRBD1 or TRBD2 may supply D (5 bases each). The CDR3 is made up of 14 amino acids. V was pared by 2 bases and J by 5 bases, with 14 bases between. The V gene's germline CDR1 is SGHRS and CDR2 YFSETQ. This chain's CDR3 is CASSFDAGRNEQYF. The CDR3 nucleotides are TGCGCCAGCAGCTTCGATGCAGGGAGAAACGAGCAGTACTTC.

The V gene is TRBV11-2, the J gene TRBJ1-2; 7 bases match TRBD1. Germline-derived CDR1 and CDR2 are SGHAT and FQNNGV. Trimming removed 3 bases from V and 7 bases from J; junction bases left unmatched: 5. The CDR3 has 13 amino acids. CDR3 in amino acids: CASSFEGARGYTF. For the CDR3, the DNA is TGTGCCAGCAGCTTTGAGGGGGCGCGTGGCTACACCTTC.

This clonotype has at least ten counts. V gene TRBV4-1 combines with J gene TRBJ1-2; D remains unclear. This CDR3 spans 16 amino acids. CDR1 and CDR2 from the germline V gene are MGHRA and YSYEKL. Deletions cut 1 base from V and 4 bases from J, with 16 bases between. CDR3 nucleotide sequence: TGCGCCAGCAGCCAAGCCTACCAGACGGCGAGCTATGGCTACACCTTC. This encodes CASSQAYQTASYGYTF.

This clonotype came up a few times. This chain links TRBV11-2 with TRBJ1-1; D ambiguous. Germline CDR1 and CDR2: SGHAT and FQNNGV. The CDR3 runs to 11 residues. V was cut by 0 bases and J by 10 bases, with 6 bases left in between. CDR3 sequence reads: CASSLEAGAFF. The CDR3 DNA is TGTGCCAGCAGCTTAGAGGCCGGAGCTTTCTTT. The entire variable domain, with the rest obtained from reference TRBV11-2 and TRBJ1-1, is as follows: EAGVAQSPRYKIIEKRQSVAFWCNPISGHATLYWYQQILGQGPKLLIQFQNNGVVDDSQLPKDRFSAERLKGVDSTLKIQPAKLEDSAVYLCASSLEAGAFFGQGTRLTVV.

The chain employs TRBV7-6 and TRBJ2-7; TRBD1 might be the D (6 bases). The CDR3 runs 15 residues. V dropped 3 bases and J dropped 3 bases, with 15 bases sitting between them. Germline assignment: CDR1 SGHVS and CDR2 FNYEAQ. This chain's CDR3 is CASSFRRDTGYEQYF. The CDR3 nucleotides read TGTGCCAGCAGCTTTAGACGGGACACGGGCTACGAGCAGTACTTC.

This clonotype was seen a handful of times. V and J are TRBV11-2 and TRBJ2-3; TRBD1 matches 8 bases. The CDR3 loop spans 16 amino acids. CDR1 is SGHAT and CDR2 is FQNNGV in the germline V gene. The V gene end was trimmed by 2 bases and the J gene end by 6 bases; junction bases not matched to a gene: 10. DNA for the CDR3: TGTGCCAGCAGCTTACAAGGACAGGGACTGCAGGATACGCAGTATTTT. The encoded protein is CASSLQGQGLQDTQYF.

This clonotype was seen only a few times. The chain has TRBV5-5 and TRBJ1-1; D is unclear. The CDR3 is made up of 16 amino acids. The germline V and J ends were trimmed by 4 bases and 4 bases, with 20 bases remaining between them. In germline, CDR1 is SGHKS, CDR2 YYEKEE (reference sequence). CDR3 sequence reads: CASSPVMGTGPTEAFF. In nucleotides, the CDR3 is TGTGCCAGCAGCCCCGTGATGGGCACCGGGCCCACTGAAGCTTTCTTT.

The gene calls are TRBV7-9 and TRBJ1-1; 10 bases line up with TRBD1. Germline assignment: CDR1 SEHNR and CDR2 FQNEAQ (reference sequence). The V and J ends lost 2 bases and 3 bases, in that order; junction bases with no gene match: 12. CDR3 length equals 18 residues. The CDR3 is CASSLKSGQGYLHTEAFF. CDR3 DNA sequence: TGTGCCAGCAGCTTAAAGTCGGGACAGGGGTACCTCCACACTGAAGCTTTCTTT.

This chain links TRBV4-2 with TRBJ1-5; unclear D gene. The CDR3 runs to 15 residues. Per the germline V gene, CDR1 is LGHNA and CDR2 is YNFKEQ. Trimming pared 0 bases from V and 0 bases from J, leaving 6 bases between. CDR3 nucleotides: TGTGCCAGCAGCCAAGAACGCAGTAGCAATCAGCCCCAGCATTTT. It yields the protein CASSQERSSNQPQHF.

This clonotype has a handful of counts. This sequence joins TRBV4-1 and TRBJ2-4; the match to TRBD1 covers 9 bases. CDR1 and CDR2 from the germline V gene are MGHRA and YSYEKL. With 0 bases clipped from V and 7 bases from J, the junction kept 4 bases outside the gene matches. This CDR3 contains 15 residues. CDR3 in amino acids: CASSQDRGTGNIQYF. In DNA, the CDR3 is TGCGCCAGCAGCCAAGATCGAGGGACAGGGAACATTCAGTACTTC.

This chain connects TRBV6-1 to TRBJ1-1, with D possibly matching TRBD1 (5 bases). Deletions cut 4 bases from V and 7 bases from J, with 13 bases between. Looked up from germline, CDR1 is MNHNS and CDR2 is SASEGT. The CDR3 spans 13 residues. The CDR3 loop is CASSVGWQGEAFF. The CDR3 DNA sequence: TGTGCCAGCAGTGTAGGTTGGCAGGGTGAAGCTTTCTTT.

This clonotype has a handful of counts. The chain carries TRBV30 and TRBJ2-5; no clear D gene. The CDR3 loop spans 12 amino acids. Per germline, CDR1 GTSNPN and CDR2 SVGIG (reference sequence). V was pared by 5 bases and J by 0 bases, with 7 bases between. The DNA for the CDR3 is TGTGCCTGGGAGAGGAACCAAGAGACCCAGTACTTC. It is translated as CAWERNQETQYF.

The V gene is TRBV5-8, the J gene TRBJ1-5; tentative D call: TRBD1 (5 bases). The CDR3 is made up of 17 amino acids. V shed 2 bases and J shed 0 bases, with 15 bases lying between them. Germline V lookup: CDR1 SGHTS, CDR2 YDEGEE. The CDR3 DNA is TGTGCCAGCAGCTTTATACCTAGCGGGACTAGCAATCAGCCCCAGCATTTT. This codes for CASSFIPSGTSNQPQHF.

This clonotype came up a few times. A read error may produce the germline difference seen at one junction end. CDR3 amino acids: CASSLGSDGTGELFF. The CDR3 DNA reads as TGTGCTAGCAGCTTAGGGTCAGATGGGACCGGGGAGCTGTTTTTT. The chain carries TRBV7-7 and TRBJ2-2; D not certain. From germline, CDR1 is SSHAT and CDR2 FNYEAQ (reference sequence). The CDR3 has 15 amino acids.

This chain joins TRBV20-1 and TRBJ2-5; tentative D call: TRBD1 (6 bases). V was shortened by 0 bases and J by 4 bases, with 9 bases between the two germline ends. The length of the CDR3 is 13 residues. Germline V gives CDR1 DFQATT, CDR2 SNEGSKA (reference sequence). CDR3 sequence: CSAREGARETQYF. The CDR3 nucleotides read TGCAGTGCTAGAGAGGGGGCACGAGAGACCCAGTACTTC.

This chain joins TRBV12-3 or TRBV12-4 and TRBJ1-2; 10 nucleotides agree with TRBD1. V lost 6 bases, J lost 4 bases, and 2 bases stayed unmatched. CDR3 length: 13 amino acids. CDR3 bases: TGTGCCAGCAGGCGGACAGGGGGCTATGGCTACACCTTC. Amino acids: CASRRTGGYGYTF.

This clonotype turned up a few times. J is TRBJ1-1 and V is TRBV25-1; the D is unclear. Trimming removed 6 bases at V and 1 base at J, with 9 bases between. In germline, CDR1 is MGHDK, CDR2 SYGVNS. The length of the CDR3 is 13 residues. The DNA of the CDR3 is TGTGCCAGCAGCGGCACTTGGAACACTGAAGCTTTCTTT. It codes for CASSGTWNTEAFF.

This chain connects TRBV5-1 to TRBJ2-1; TRBD2 might be the D (5 bases). Germline CDR1 is SGHRS and CDR2 is YFSETQ. Trimming removed 8 bases at V and 2 bases at J, with 17 bases between. The CDR3 sequence is 15 residues long. The CDR3, as DNA: TGCGCCAGAATTGATGGGGAGATTCCCTACAATGAGCAGTTCTTC. It translates to CARIDGEIPYNEQFF. The full variable domain, its missing parts supplied by reference TRBV5-1 and TRBJ2-1, is KAGVTQTPRYLIKTRGQQVTLSCSPISGHRSVSWYQQTPGQGLQFLFEYFSETQRNKGNFPGRFSGRQFSNSRSEMNVSTLELGDSALYLCARIDGEIPYNEQFFGPGTRLTVL.

At least ten counts were recorded for this clonotype. The V and J genes are TRBV6-5 and TRBJ1-5; D perhaps matches TRBD1 (5 bases). V was cut by 8 bases and J by 1 base, with 9 bases left in between. Germline V lookup: CDR1 MNHEY, CDR2 SVGAGI. The CDR3 spans 13 residues. CDR3: CASGRTSNQPQHF. The CDR3 nucleotides read TGTGCCAGCGGACGGACAAGCAATCAGCCCCAGCATTTT.

This clonotype has a count of ten or more. The rearrangement links TRBV12-3 or TRBV12-4 to TRBJ1-2; D gene uncertain. V was pared by 7 bases and J by 2 bases, with 11 bases between. The CDR3 totals 13 residues. The CDR3 spells CASTSRGNYGYTF. CDR3 nucleotides: TGTGCCAGCACCTCACGCGGAAACTATGGCTACACCTTC.

The chain recombines TRBV12-3 or TRBV12-4 with TRBJ2-5; 12 positions agree with TRBD2. CDR3 length: 15 residues. J gave up 4 bases and V 7 bases, and 7 bases lay outside the gene matches. The CDR3 sequence is CASIRASGGGETQYF. CDR3 sequence (DNA): TGTGCCAGCATTAGGGCTAGCGGGGGGGGAGAGACCCAGTACTTC.